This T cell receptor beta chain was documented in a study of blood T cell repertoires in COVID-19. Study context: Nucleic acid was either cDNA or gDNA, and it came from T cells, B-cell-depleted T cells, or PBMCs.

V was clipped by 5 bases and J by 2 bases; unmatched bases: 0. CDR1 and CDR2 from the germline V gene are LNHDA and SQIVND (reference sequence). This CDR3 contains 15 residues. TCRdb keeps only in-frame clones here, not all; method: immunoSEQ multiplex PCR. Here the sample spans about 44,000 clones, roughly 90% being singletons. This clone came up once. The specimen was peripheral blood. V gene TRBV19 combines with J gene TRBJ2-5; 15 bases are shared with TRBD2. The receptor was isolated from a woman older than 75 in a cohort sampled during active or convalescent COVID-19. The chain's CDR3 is CASSGLAGGQETQYF. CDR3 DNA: TGTGCCAGTAGTGGACTAGCGGGGGGGCAAGAGACCCAGTACTTC.